This T cell receptor (beta chain) was identified in a study of identical twins. General study points: The study found excess low generation probability among twin-shared out-of-frame alpha sequences.

TCRdb re-called the 5' RACE reads through MiXCR, storing one row per CDR3 protein. The sample has about 530,000 distinct CDR3 sequences, about 22% seen once. Worth noting for this clonotype: Its specificity is not known.

Germline V gene lookup returns CDR1 SNHLY and CDR2 FYNNEI. The CDR3 is 15 amino acids. The J segment lost 8 bases and the V segment lost 6 bases, leaving 11 bases of the junction unmatched. These data also formed part of another study, on yellow fever vaccine responses in identical twins.

The material sequenced was CD4+ T cells sorted from blood. V usage is TRBV2 and J usage is TRBJ2-5, with 11 bases lining up with TRBD1. The receptor was isolated from a woman between 18 and 30 years old in good health. The CDR3 DNA reads as TGTGCCAGCAGCGAGGACAGGGGGCGACCGGGAACCCAGTACTTC. Translation: CASSEDRGRPGTQYF.